The rows below give T cell receptor beta chains drawn from one sample of a study of regulatory T cells in long-lasting Graves disease. A single record per CDR3 protein comes from TCRdb applying MiXCR to the multiplex PCR reads. The sample records 300,000 to 450,000 distinct CDR3 sequences, 15% to 17% being singletons. Sequencing used peripheral blood mononuclear cells (PBMCs), obtained at new diagnosis, from a patient treated with antithyroid drugs. These receptors originate from a female donor with Graves disease. Both conserved end residues are part of each CDR3. Fields, in order: clone size, J gene, V gene, D gene, CDR3 protein, CDR3 DNA. A D gene is named only where the DNA matches it firmly. Part of the rows lack a size; the others show once, few, many or a class for expanded clones.

>many|TRBJ1-5|TRBV6-1|TRBD1
CASWGTGSNQPQHF
TGTGCCAGCTGGGGGACAGGGTCGAATCAGCCCCAGCATTTT
>-|TRBJ1-3|TRBV12-3/TRBV12-4|-
CASSFPRVNGDTIYF
TGTGCCAGCAGTTTTCCCAGGGTGAATGGAGACACCATATATTTT
>-|TRBJ2-3|TRBV19|-
CASSIGILGIAADTQYF
TGTGCCAGTAGTATAGGAATCCTAGGAATCGCGGCAGATACGCAGTATTTT
>-|TRBJ2-7|TRBV10-3|-
CAISESRLVGRGPPQYF
TGTGCCATCAGTGAGTCGAGACTCGTCGGCCGCGGCCCCCCGCAGTACTTC
>many|TRBJ2-3|TRBV5-1|TRBD2
CASSSGLAGGGDTQYF
TGCGCCAGCAGCTCAGGACTAGCGGGGGGTGGAGATACGCAGTATTTT
>many|TRBJ2-1|TRBV3-1|-
CASSQIGGNEQFF
TGTGCCAGCAGCCAAATCGGCGGCAATGAGCAGTTCTTC
>many|TRBJ1-2|TRBV13|-
CASSLRSGIRGYTF
TGTGCCAGCAGCTTAAGATCGGGAATTCGTGGCTACACCTTC
>few|TRBJ2-1|TRBV25-1|-
CASSEFGRSYNEQFF
TGTGCCAGCAGTGAATTTGGGAGGTCGTACAATGAGCAGTTCTTC
>few|TRBJ2-1|TRBV28|-
CASSISLSSYNEQFF
TGTGCCAGCAGCATCAGTCTAAGCTCCTACAATGAGCAGTTCTTC
>many|TRBJ2-1|TRBV29-1|TRBD1
CSARAGTGGYNEQFF
TGCAGCGCAAGAGCCGGGACAGGGGGTTACAATGAGCAGTTCTTC
>many|TRBJ2-1|TRBV6-1|TRBD2
CASTSTSGSSYNEQFF
TGTGCCAGCACCTCGACTAGCGGGAGCTCCTACAATGAGCAGTTCTTC
>few|TRBJ1-1|TRBV5-5|-
CASSPDSESGTEAFF
TGTGCCAGCAGCCCCGACAGTGAATCTGGGACTGAAGCTTTCTTT
>few|TRBJ1-4|TRBV9|-
CASSVGGGDEKLFF
TGTGCCAGCAGCGTGGGGGGAGGTGATGAAAAACTGTTTTTT
>many|TRBJ1-4|TRBV20-1|-
CSVPGTFATNEKLFF
TGCAGTGTTCCTGGCACTTTTGCAACTAATGAAAAACTGTTTTTT
>many|TRBJ1-2|TRBV10-3|-
CAIRGDAQVGYTF
TGTGCCATCCGGGGGGACGCTCAGGTTGGCTACACCTTC
>few|TRBJ2-7|TRBV15|-
CATSRDLSRNYEQYF
TGTGCCACCAGCAGAGATCTTAGCCGAAACTACGAGCAGTACTTC
>many|TRBJ2-3|TRBV9|TRBD2
CASSVSETSGGTQYF
TGTGCCAGCAGCGTATCCGAGACTAGCGGGGGGACGCAGTATTTT
>many|TRBJ1-6|TRBV3-1|-
CASSQVGDSPLHF
TGTGCCAGCAGCCAAGTGGGGGATTCACCCCTCCACTTT
>-|TRBJ1-1|TRBV10-3|-
CAISVSAETEAFF
TGTGCCATCAGTGTTTCGGCTGAGACTGAAGCTTTCTTT
>many|TRBJ1-2|TRBV29-1|-
CSVERTGGVYGYTF
TGCAGCGTCGAAAGGACCGGGGGGGTCTATGGCTACACCTTC
>many|TRBJ1-3|TRBV9|TRBD1
CASSPETGLSSGNTIYF
TGTGCCAGCAGCCCAGAGACAGGGCTTTCCTCTGGAAACACCATATATTTT
>-|TRBJ2-2|TRBV29-1|-
CSVPPSGPGELFF
TGCAGCGTCCCGCCGTCAGGCCCCGGGGAGCTGTTTTTT
>many|TRBJ1-5|TRBV6-1|-
CASSPEGPNQPQHF
TGTGCCAGCAGTCCGGAGGGACCCAATCAGCCCCAGCATTTT
>few|TRBJ1-5|TRBV27|-
CASSQKGGYSNQPQHF
TGTGCCAGCAGCCAAAAGGGGGGGTATAGCAATCAGCCCCAGCATTTT
>once|TRBJ1-5|TRBV28|TRBD1
CASWSPGGDQPQHF
TGTGCCAGCTGGAGCCCAGGGGGCGATCAGCCCCAGCATTTT
>many|TRBJ1-1|TRBV12-3/TRBV12-4|-
CASRQGTEAFF
TGTGCCAGCAGGCAGGGTACTGAAGCTTTCTTT
>-|TRBJ2-1|TRBV19|-
CATSIAYSGRGLNEQFF
TGTGCCACCTCCATAGCCTATAGCGGTAGAGGGTTGAATGAGCAGTTCTTC
>-|TRBJ2-4|TRBV15|-
CATSRVERLAKNIQYF
TGTGCCACCAGCAGAGTAGAGCGACTAGCCAAAAACATTCAGTACTTC
>many|TRBJ2-2|TRBV10-1|-
CASRAGAGTGELFF
TGCGCCAGCAGAGCAGGGGCTGGCACCGGGGAGCTGTTTTTT
>few|TRBJ2-1|TRBV19|-
CASRRQRHNEQFF
TGTGCCAGTAGGAGACAGCGTCACAATGAGCAGTTCTTC
>few|TRBJ2-3|TRBV6-1|-
CASSSTQGFSTDTQYF
TGTGCCAGCAGCTCCACCCAGGGGTTTAGCACAGATACGCAGTATTTT
>many|TRBJ1-2|TRBV6-2/TRBV6-3|-
CASSRTGQYGYTF
TGTGCCAGCAGCCGTACGGGCCAATATGGCTACACCTTC
>-|TRBJ2-7|TRBV5-1|-
CASSLGSKAYEQYF
TGCGCCAGCAGCTTGGGATCCAAAGCCTACGAGCAGTACTTC
>-|TRBJ1-5|TRBV20-1|TRBD1
CSARAPRDRDSQPQHF
TGCAGTGCTAGAGCACCCCGGGACAGGGACAGTCAGCCCCAGCATTTT
>many|TRBJ1-5|TRBV7-9|-
CASSLEAAEQHF
TGTGCCAGCAGCTTAGAGGCGGCAGAACAGCATTTT